This note documents a single T cell receptor beta chain sequence. The CDR3 runs to 13 residues. Germline V gene lookup returns CDR1 SGHTA and CDR2 FQGNSA. V was shortened by 3 bases and J by 7 bases, with 7 bases between the two germline ends. Method: immunoSEQ multiplex PCR; TCRdb's copy keeps in-frame clones and lacks some. The table lists roughly 48,000 clones, 89% of them singletons. The sample belongs to a study of blood T cell repertoires in COVID-19. Across the study: The United States, Italy and Spain provided the acute and convalescent COVID-19 samples.

Sequencing input: peripheral blood. This clonotype was sampled from a woman older than 75 with acute or convalescent COVID-19. V and J are TRBV7-2 and TRBJ1-6; D remains ambiguous. In DNA form, the CDR3 reads TGTGCCAGCAGCTTGTGGGCGAATTCACCCCTCCACTTT. As protein: CASSLWANSPLHF. Full variable domain (missing parts from reference TRBV7-2 and TRBJ1-6): GAGVSQSPSNKVTEKGKDVELRCDPISGHTALYWYRQSLGQGLEFLIYFQGNSAPDKSGLPSDRFSAERTGGSVSTLTIQRTQQEDSAVYLCASSLWANSPLHFGNGTRLTVT.